The T cell receptor (beta chain) described here comes from a study of somatic mutations in cytotoxic T cells in rheumatoid arthritis. Findings and caveats of the study: Rheumatoid arthritis patients, but not healthy controls, exhibited increasing CD8+ clonality with age.

This clone is a singleton in its sample. Antigen: not known. The CDR3 loop spans 13 amino acids. The ends were cut back, 2 bases at V and 4 bases at J, with 6 bases in the middle. Germline V gene data show CDR1 as SGHRS and CDR2 as YFSETQ. The method was immunoSEQ multiplex PCR; TCRdb's version includes in-frame clones alone and lacks a portion of them. The sample comprises under 13,000 clones, 79% of which are singletons, and around a third rests with the top ten. This TCR derives from an adult with rheumatoid arthritis. Source material: CD8+ T cells sorted from blood. V is TRBV5-1 and J is TRBJ2-2; TRBD1 might be the D (5 bases). CDR3 amino acids: CASSLTGTGELFF. Written as DNA, the CDR3 is TGCGCCAGCAGCTTAACAGGCACCGGGGAGCTGTTTTTT.